The T cell receptor (beta chain) described here comes from a study of cytomegalovirus exposure and HLA in healthy donors. About the research overall: As an earlier analysis found, some 170 million T cells yielded over 95 million unique TCR beta sequences.

This clone was counted between two and nine times. Its antigen remains unknown. Trimming stripped 8 bases from V and 2 bases from J, with 13 bases between. Germline V gene data show CDR1 as SGHAT and CDR2 as FQNNGV. The CDR3 extends over 14 amino acids. 13 Jbeta primers and 60 Vbeta primers were used for the PCR. Some clones are missing from TCRdb's copy, which holds only in-frame ones; the method was immunoSEQ multiplex PCR. The sample lists around 180,000 clones, under 80% seen once, with 13% in the top ten. Study conclusions and caveats: Cytomegalovirus association was listed for 164 TCR beta chains. Available immune exposure information covered CMV serostatus only. In a later analysis, specific HLA alleles were associated with 15,000 to 20,000 TCR beta sequences at a 0.05 false discovery rate.

The specimen was PBMCs. The sequence derives from a woman between 45 and 60 years old in good health and CMV-seropositive. The V call is TRBV11-2, the J call TRBJ1-3, with D tentatively TRBD1 (6 bases). CDR3 in amino acids: CASAGAGAGNTIYF. The CDR3 coding sequence is TGTGCCAGCGCCGGGGCAGGGGCTGGAAACACCATATATTTT.